This TCR beta chain was captured by sequencing in a study of T-cell reconstitution after alpha-beta-depleted transplantation in children. In this sample, this clonotype turned up many times. Trimming took 8 bases from V and 1 from J; bases not matched to a gene: 6. CDR3 size: 13 residues. Germline CDR1 is SGHRS and CDR2 is YFSETQ. Unique molecular identifiers featured in how the TCRbeta library was prepared. One entry per CDR3 protein, called by TCRdb with MiXCR from the PCR reads. The sample carries hundreds of thousands of distinct CDR3 sequences, roughly 15% recorded once. This receptor was taken from a human donor who donated a stem cell graft to a child with acute myeloid leukemia. The sequencing used PBMCs from the stem cell graft donor, collected from the stem cell graft. The chain joins TRBV5-1 to TRBJ2-7, with TRBD1 matching 7 bases. In DNA, the CDR3 is TGCGCCAGTAACCCGGACAGGTCCTACGAGCAGTACTTC. Protein sequence: CASNPDRSYEQYF.